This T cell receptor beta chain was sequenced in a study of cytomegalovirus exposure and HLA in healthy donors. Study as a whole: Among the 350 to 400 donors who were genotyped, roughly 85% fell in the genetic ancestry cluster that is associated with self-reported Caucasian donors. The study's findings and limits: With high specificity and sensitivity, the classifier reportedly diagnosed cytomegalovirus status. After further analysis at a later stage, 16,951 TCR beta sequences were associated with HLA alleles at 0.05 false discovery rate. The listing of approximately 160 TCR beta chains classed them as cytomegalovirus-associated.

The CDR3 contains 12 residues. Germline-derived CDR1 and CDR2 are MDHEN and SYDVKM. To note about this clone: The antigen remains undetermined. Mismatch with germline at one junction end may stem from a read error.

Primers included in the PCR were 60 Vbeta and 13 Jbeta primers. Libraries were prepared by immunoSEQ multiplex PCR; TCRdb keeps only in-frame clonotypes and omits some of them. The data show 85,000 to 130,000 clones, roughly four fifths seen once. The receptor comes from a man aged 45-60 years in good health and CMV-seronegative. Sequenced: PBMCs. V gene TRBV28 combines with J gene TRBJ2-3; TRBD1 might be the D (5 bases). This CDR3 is CASSLIRGSWNF. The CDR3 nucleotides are TGTGCCAGCAGTTTAATTAGGGGCTCTTGGAATTTT.